What follows is one T cell receptor (beta chain) and its context. Its antigen is undetermined. The record originates from a study of T cells in narcolepsy. General observations from the study: HCRT-specific and TRIB2-specific autoreactive clonotypes appeared among same-patient CSF and blood CD4+ clonotypes.

The table came from immunoSEQ multiplex PCR; TCRdb's copy has only in-frame clones and leaves some out. The table includes fewer than 25,000 clones, 81% detected once. Germline V gives CDR1 LNHDA, CDR2 SQIVND (reference sequence). The V gene lost 4 bases and the J gene lost 8 bases, with 14 bases spanning the gap. The CDR3 contains 13 residues. The TCR originated in a human donor in good health. The sample comprised memory (CD45RA-) CD4+ T cells from blood. V is TRBV19 and J is TRBJ1-2; TRBD1 might be the D (5 bases). The CDR3 here is CASSNTGVGGYTF. DNA of the CDR3: TGTGCCAGTAGTAACACAGGAGTAGGCGGCTACACCTTC.